The 24 T cell receptor beta chains in this list originate from one sample, sequenced in a study of spatial heterogeneity in lung cancer. Time point in this sample: sample taken at primary tumor resection. Tumor, nontumor lung or frozen PBMC supplied whole RNA that was sequenced unsorted. Each CDR3 protein gets one entry after TCRdb re-called the 5' RACE reads with MiXCR. The sample records 65,000 to 85,000 distinct CDR3 sequences, 15% to 20% being singletons. Sequences were derived from PBMCs, sampled at surgery. The receptors originated from a male donor with early-stage non-small cell lung cancer.

The sample holds many counts of this clonotype. This chain links TRBV28 with TRBJ2-3; 8 nucleotides align to TRBD2. With 1 base clipped from V and 3 bases from J, the junction kept 6 bases outside the gene matches. Germline assignment: CDR1 MDHEN and CDR2 SYDVKM. The CDR3 has 16 residues. The CDR3 DNA is TGTGCCAGCAGTTTATCTCCGGGAGGGCCAACAGATACGCAGTATTTT. The encoded protein is CASSLSPGGPTDTQYF.

This chain joins TRBV20-1 and TRBJ2-7, with 14 nucleotides matching TRBD2. The CDR3 loop spans 16 amino acids. V was clipped by 6 bases and J by 0 bases; unmatched bases: 7. Germline V gene lookup returns CDR1 DFQATT and CDR2 SNEGSKA (reference sequence). The CDR3 DNA is TGCAGTGCAATTGGGACTAGCGGGAGACCCTCCTACGAGCAGTACTTC. The encoded protein is CSAIGTSGRPSYEQYF.

This clonotype appeared many times. The chain recombines TRBV19 with TRBJ1-4; D is uncertain. V lost 5 bases and J lost 1, with 14 bases in between. Germline CDR1 reads LNHDA; CDR2 reads SQIVND (reference sequence). The CDR3 is 16 amino acids. The CDR3 DNA sequence: TGTGCCAGTAGTCCGACGAGGATTGGAACTAATGAAAAACTGTTTTTT. It encodes CASSPTRIGTNEKLFF.

The chain is built from TRBV11-2 and TRBJ2-2; D might be TRBD1 (6 bases). CDR3 length: 13 amino acids. CDR1 is SGHAT and CDR2 is FQNNGV in the germline V gene. The V end lost 5 bases, the J end lost 6 bases, and 10 bases lay between the germline ends. DNA of the CDR3: TGTGCCAGCAGCATATCAGGGGCCGGGGAGCTGTTTTTT. Amino acids: CASSISGAGELFF.

This clonotype was observed a few times. The genes are TRBV20-1 and TRBJ2-7, with D perhaps matching TRBD1 or TRBD2 (5 bases each). There are 14 residues in the CDR3. The germline CDR1 and CDR2 sequences are DFQATT and SNEGSKA (reference sequence). V lost 0 bases to trimming and J lost 5 bases, with 14 bases between them. In nucleotides, the CDR3 is TGCAGTGCTAGAGAATGGGGGACGCAAGACGAGCAGTACTTC. Translating it yields CSAREWGTQDEQYF.

The rearrangement uses TRBV28 and TRBJ2-7; tentative D call: TRBD1 (5 bases). The CDR3 loop spans 14 amino acids. Germline values: CDR1 MDHEN, CDR2 SYDVKM. Trimming pared 5 bases from V and 3 bases from J, leaving 14 bases between. The CDR3 sequence is CASSLREENYEQYF. The CDR3 DNA sequence: TGTGCCAGCAGTCTCAGGGAAGAGAACTACGAGCAGTACTTC.

J is TRBJ2-1 and V is TRBV7-2; 7 bases fit TRBD1. There are 19 residues in the CDR3. The germline V gene encodes CDR1 SGHTA and CDR2 FQGNSA. After removal of 5 bases from V and 2 bases from J, the junction contained 18 bases not matched to a gene. The CDR3 is CASSQGRVGGLITYNEQFF. CDR3 DNA sequence: TGTGCCAGCAGCCAGGGTCGGGTAGGGGGCTTGATTACCTACAATGAGCAGTTCTTC.

This clonotype is a singleton in its sample. V and J are TRBV11-2 and TRBJ2-7; TRBD1 matches 9 bases. Germline CDR1 SGHAT, CDR2 FQNNGV. V lost 5 bases to trimming and J lost 3 bases; unmatched junction nucleotides: 2. This CDR3 is built from 13 residues. As DNA, the CDR3 is TGTGCCAGCAGCGGGACAGGGTACTACGAGCAGTACTTC. It yields the protein CASSGTGYYEQYF.

This clonotype came up a few times. The V call is TRBV29-1, the J call TRBJ1-4; D is possibly TRBD1 (6 bases). The CDR3 spans 13 residues. Germline values: CDR1 SQVTM, CDR2 ANQGSEA. Trimming cost V 5 bases and J 8 bases, with 15 bases left between them. The chain's CDR3 is CSVNPGHGEKLFF. The CDR3 bases are TGCAGCGTTAACCCGGGACACGGGGAAAAACTGTTTTTT.

This clonotype showed up many times. The genes are TRBV9 and TRBJ1-2; D is undetermined. This CDR3 region has 14 residues. The germline CDR1 and CDR2 sequences are SGDLS and YYNGEE. V lost 0 bases to trimming and J lost 4 bases, with 10 bases between them. The CDR3 loop is CASSVGGRPYGYTF. CDR3 DNA sequence: TGTGCCAGCAGCGTAGGAGGTAGACCCTATGGCTACACCTTC.

Ten or more counts support this clonotype. V and J are TRBV5-1 and TRBJ2-3; D call uncertain. CDR1 and CDR2 from the germline V gene are SGHRS and YFSETQ. The CDR3 is 16 amino acids. V lost 3 bases to trimming and J lost 0 bases, with 14 bases between them. As DNA, the CDR3 is TGCGCCAGCAGCTCGTTTGGCCGGTCGAGCACAGATACGCAGTATTTT. Protein product: CASSSFGRSSTDTQYF.

The J gene is TRBJ2-6, the V gene TRBV27, with D hard to call. Germline-derived CDR1 and CDR2 are MNHEY and SMNVEV (reference sequence). The V end lost 5 bases, the J end lost 0 bases, and 8 bases lay between the germline ends. CDR3 size: 15 residues. The CDR3 region is CASSPDGSGANVLTF. The CDR3 DNA sequence: TGTGCCAGCAGTCCGGACGGCTCTGGGGCCAACGTCCTGACTTTC.

This clonotype was observed a few times. J is TRBJ2-7 and V is TRBV5-1; 8 nucleotides match TRBD1. Germline V gene lookup returns CDR1 SGHRS and CDR2 YFSETQ. There are 15 residues in the CDR3. Trimming took 1 base from V and 4 from J; bases not matched to a gene: 7. The CDR3 nucleotides are TGCGCCAGCAGCTTGTTTCCAGGGGGCCAGTACGAGCAGTACTTC. This encodes CASSLFPGGQYEQYF.

V gene TRBV5-1 combines with J gene TRBJ2-1, with TRBD2 matching 8 bases. The germline V gene encodes CDR1 SGHRS and CDR2 YFSETQ. The CDR3 runs to 16 residues. V lost 4 bases and J lost 0; bases outside the gene matches: 6. The CDR3 DNA reads as TGCGCCAGCAGCATTAGCGGGACCCTCTCCTACAATGAGCAGTTCTTC. It yields the protein CASSISGTLSYNEQFF.

Only a few counts were recorded for this clonotype. The gene calls are TRBV28 and TRBJ2-6; 8 bases are a match to TRBD1. After removal of 2 bases from V and 4 bases from J, the junction contained 1 base not matched to a gene. Germline-derived CDR1 and CDR2 are MDHEN and SYDVKM. The CDR3 contains 15 residues. The CDR3 DNA reads TGTGCCAGCAGTTTACAGGGGGCCGGGGCCAACGTCCTGACTTTC. The encoded protein is CASSLQGAGANVLTF.

This clonotype was recorded many times. V and J are TRBV10-3 and TRBJ2-3; 13 bases map to TRBD2. The CDR3 has 15 residues. The trim removed 8 bases at V and 6 bases at J, leaving 8 bases unmatched. CDR1 and CDR2 from the germline V gene are ENHRY and SYGVKD. The CDR3 is CAIVRLAGGKDTQYF. The CDR3 bases are TGTGCCATCGTAAGACTAGCGGGAGGCAAGGATACGCAGTATTTT.

This clonotype was found many times. The V and J genes are TRBV24-1 and TRBJ2-5, with 10 bases aligning to TRBD1. The germline CDR1 and CDR2 sequences are KGHDR and SFDVKD. This CDR3 has 14 amino acids. J was trimmed by 5 bases and V by 12 bases; bases with no gene match: 11. The CDR3 DNA reads as TGTGCCCCCTCAAGGAGACAGGGGGCGGAGACCCAGTACTTC. Protein product: CAPSRRQGAETQYF.

This clonotype was observed at least ten times. The V gene is TRBV12-3 or TRBV12-4, the J gene TRBJ2-5, with 15 nucleotides matching TRBD2. V was clipped by 6 bases and J by 5 bases; unmatched bases: 7. CDR3 length equals 16 residues. CDR3 coding DNA: TGTGCCAGCAGCCCATGGACTAGCGGGAGGGGGGAGACCCAGTACTTC. Translated: CASSPWTSGRGETQYF.

The chain has TRBV7-3 and TRBJ2-2, with a possible D match to TRBD2 (5 bases). Germline V gene sequence: CDR1 SGHTA, CDR2 FQGTGA. The CDR3 contains 16 residues. V was clipped by 5 bases and J by 1 base, with 14 bases between them. CDR3 protein: CASSPLAGLNTGELFF. DNA for the CDR3: TGTGCCAGCAGCCCACTCGCGGGCCTGAACACCGGGGAGCTGTTTTTT.

The chain is built from TRBV20-1 and TRBJ2-7, with D tentatively TRBD1 (6 bases). The CDR3 has 13 amino acids. V lost 7 bases, J lost 4 bases, and 17 bases lay in between. The V gene's germline CDR1 is DFQATT and CDR2 SNEGSKA (reference sequence). The CDR3 nucleotides are TGCAGTGTAGGGGGTCCTGACGGGTACGAGCAGTACTTC. Translation gives CSVGGPDGYEQYF.

The sample holds many counts of this clonotype. This rearrangement joins TRBV18 to TRBJ2-2; no definite D call. Trimming took off 0 bases at V and 2 bases at J, with 10 bases between the two ends. CDR1 and CDR2 from the germline V gene are KGHSH and LQKENI. The CDR3 runs 16 residues. CDR3 residues: CASSPPRTANTGELFF. DNA of the CDR3: TGTGCCAGCTCACCACCGAGGACGGCCAACACCGGGGAGCTGTTTTTT. Full variable domain (outside the CDR3, taken from reference TRBV18 and TRBJ2-2): NAGVMQNPRHLVRRRGQEARLRCSPMKGHSHVYWYRQLPEEGLKFMVYLQKENIIDESGMPKERFSAEFPKEGPSILRIQQVVRGDSAAYFCASSPPRTANTGELFFGEGSRLTVL.

This clonotype has more than one count but fewer than ten. This rearrangement joins TRBV18 to TRBJ1-4; D might be TRBD1 (5 bases). V was shortened by 1 base and J by 6 bases, with 9 bases between the two germline ends. From germline, CDR1 is KGHSH and CDR2 LQKENI. This CDR3 is built from 14 residues. The CDR3 nucleotides read TGTGCCAGCTCACCACAGGGAGGGGATGAAAAACTGTTTTTT. Its protein product is CASSPQGGDEKLFF.

This clonotype was picked up many times. V is TRBV7-2 and J is TRBJ2-7, with D perhaps matching TRBD2 (7 bases). Between the trimmed V and J ends, which lost 1 base and 0 bases, there was a span of 10 bases. Germline CDR1 is SGHTA and CDR2 is FQGNSA. The CDR3 extends over 15 amino acids. CDR3 DNA sequence: TGTGCCAGCAGCTTAGTAGGGGGGGGCTCCTACGAGCAGTACTTC. It specifies CASSLVGGGSYEQYF.

This clonotype occurred a few times. This sequence joins TRBV7-9 and TRBJ1-2; maybe TRBD1 (5 bases). Germline V gene sequence: CDR1 SEHNR, CDR2 FQNEAQ (reference sequence). Deletions cut 5 bases from V and 2 bases from J, with 9 bases between. CDR3 length: 13 residues. The DNA of the CDR3 is TGTGCCAGCAGCACAGGACGGAACTATGGCTACACCTTC. Translated: CASSTGRNYGYTF.